The 15 T cell receptor beta chains in this list originate from one sample, sequenced in a study of T cell responses to AZD1222 COVID-19 vaccine. Sequenced by immunoSEQ multiplex PCR; TCRdb stores in-frame clones only, minus some. In the table there are roughly 180,000 clones, about nine tenths of which are singletons. This specimen consisted of peripheral blood, obtained on day 0 of AZD1222 vaccination. The receptors here all came from an adult in good health.

The table lists this clone with a few counts. The chain combines TRBV6-1 with TRBJ1-4; D is uncertain. Germline V lookup: CDR1 MNHNS, CDR2 SASEGT. V lost 3 bases and J 8 bases, leaving 22 bases between the germline ends. The CDR3 runs 17 residues. The CDR3 here is CASSDPGLPMLAEKLFF. DNA of the CDR3: TGTGCCAGCAGTGACCCGGGTCTTCCCATGTTAGCCGAAAAACTGTTTTTT.

The chain combines TRBV7-9 with TRBJ1-2, with D possibly being TRBD1 (5 bases). Trimming stripped 2 bases from V and 7 bases from J, with 8 bases between. Germline lookup yields CDR1 SEHNR and CDR2 FQNEAQ (reference sequence). The CDR3 is 12 amino acids. As DNA, the CDR3 is TGTGCCAGCAGCTTATCGGGGGGTGGCTACACCTTC. Its translation is CASSLSGGGYTF.

The rearrangement links TRBV5-5 to TRBJ2-1; D possibly uses TRBD1 or TRBD2 (5 bases each). Germline-derived CDR1 and CDR2 are SGHKS and YYEKEE (reference sequence). This CDR3 comprises 15 residues. V was trimmed by 5 bases and J by 2 bases, leaving 14 bases between them. The CDR3 protein is CASSSGTVTYNEQFF. CDR3 sequence (DNA): TGTGCCAGCAGTTCCGGGACCGTTACCTACAATGAGCAGTTCTTC.

The chain uses TRBV6-5 and TRBJ2-7, with 11 positions matching TRBD2. Germline V CDR1 and CDR2: MNHEY, SVGAGI. J was trimmed by 2 bases and V by 6 bases; bases with no gene match: 3. CDR3 length: 14 amino acids. CDR3 amino acids: CASRTSGGAYEQYF. CDR3 coding DNA: TGTGCCAGCAGAACTAGCGGGGGTGCCTACGAGCAGTACTTC.

Here the CDR3 reads CASSPGSGYEQYF. CDR3 DNA sequence: TGTGCCAGCAGCCCCGGGAGCGGCTACGAGCAGTACTTC. This chain uses TRBV11-3 with TRBJ2-7, with D perhaps TRBD2 (6 bases). Per germline, CDR1 SGHNT and CDR2 YENEEA. The CDR3 is made up of 13 amino acids. With 5 bases removed from V and 3 bases from J, the gap between germline ends came to 11 bases.

The chain is built from TRBV24-1 and TRBJ2-2; 7 positions agree with TRBD1. The length of the CDR3 is 16 residues. Looked up from germline, CDR1 is KGHDR and CDR2 is SFDVKD. V lost 3 bases and J lost 6; bases outside the gene matches: 9. The CDR3 DNA reads as TGTGCCACCAGTGATCCTGGACAGGCAAACCCCGGGGAGCTGTTTTTT. Amino acids: CATSDPGQANPGELFF.

The chain is built from TRBV4-3 and TRBJ1-4; D may be TRBD1 (6 bases). Trimming took 2 bases from V and 11 from J, leaving 15 bases between them. Germline CDR1 LGHNA, CDR2 YSLEER. The CDR3 length is 14 residues. DNA of the CDR3: TGCGCCAGCAGCCAAAACAAAATCCAGGGGAAACTGTTTTTT. This translates into CASSQNKIQGKLFF.

The chain combines TRBV7-2 with TRBJ2-7; D is undetermined. Germline lookup yields CDR1 SGHTA and CDR2 FQGNSA. The length of the CDR3 is 14 residues. V gave up 2 bases and J gave up 0 bases, with 8 bases separating them. Here the CDR3 DNA reads TGTGCCAGCAGCTTACCGGGCAGCTCCTACGAGCAGTACTTC. It is translated as CASSLPGSSYEQYF.

This CDR3 is CASSSYRESQETQYF. Here the CDR3 DNA reads TGTGCCAGCAGCTCCTACCGGGAATCCCAAGAGACCCAGTACTTC. The chain has TRBV7-9 and TRBJ2-5; a weak D match, TRBD2 (5 bases). Trimming removed 4 bases at V and 1 base at J, with 13 bases between. Germline CDR1 is SEHNR and CDR2 is FQNEAQ (reference sequence). This CDR3 is 15 amino acids long.

V gene TRBV30 combines with J gene TRBJ2-1; D unclear. Trimming pared 4 bases from V and 9 bases from J, leaving 10 bases between. CDR3 length: 11 residues. Germline V lookup: CDR1 GTSNPN, CDR2 SVGIG (reference sequence). CDR3 loop: CAWTLWAEQFF. The CDR3 bases are TGTGCCTGGACCCTGTGGGCTGAGCAGTTCTTC.

The chain is built from TRBV19 and TRBJ2-6; 9 bases align to TRBD1. Germline V gene lookup returns CDR1 LNHDA and CDR2 SQIVND (reference sequence). Losses at the gene ends were 5 bases for V and 0 bases for J; bases not matched to a gene: 11. The CDR3 totals 19 residues. CDR3 region: CASSRPRDRARSGANVLTF. The CDR3 coding sequence is TGTGCCAGTAGTCGACCCCGGGACAGGGCCCGCTCTGGGGCCAACGTCCTGACTTTC.

The rearrangement joins TRBV19 to TRBJ1-4; D unclear. The V gene's germline CDR1 is LNHDA and CDR2 SQIVND (reference sequence). The V gene lost 7 bases and the J gene lost 5 bases, with 11 bases spanning the gap. The CDR3 is 13 residues long. The CDR3 protein is CASTNRLNEKLFF. As DNA, the CDR3 is TGTGCCAGTACGAACAGACTAAATGAAAAACTGTTTTTT.

The chain has TRBV28 and TRBJ2-7; D is perhaps TRBD2 (7 bases). Trimming took off 6 bases at V and 7 bases at J, with 16 bases between the two ends. The CDR3 is made up of 13 amino acids. Per germline, CDR1 MDHEN and CDR2 SYDVKM. The CDR3 bases are TGTGCCAGCAGAGATTCAGGGAGGGGGGAGCAGTACTTC. This translates into CASRDSGRGEQYF.

The gene calls are TRBV28 and TRBJ1-1; unclear D gene. CDR1 is MDHEN, CDR2 SYDVKM, per germline. This CDR3 has 12 amino acids. The germline V and J ends were trimmed by 10 bases and 5 bases, with 14 bases remaining between them. The DNA for the CDR3 is TGTGCCACCGAGGCTGAGTCTACTGAAGCTTTCTTT. Its protein product is CATEAESTEAFF.

This clone has a handful of counts. The chain couples TRBV19 to TRBJ1-3; TRBD1 aligns across 9 bases. This CDR3 contains 14 residues. Germline assignment: CDR1 LNHDA and CDR2 SQIVND (reference sequence). V gave up 5 bases and J gave up 2 bases; unmatched junction bases: 1. The chain's CDR3 is CASSRTGAGNTIYF. For the CDR3, the DNA is TGTGCCAGTAGTCGGACAGGGGCTGGAAACACCATATATTTT.